Shown below are 31 T cell receptor beta chains from a single sample sequenced in a study of tumor-infiltrating lymphocytes in primary liver carcinoma. Germline DNA was extracted too, while blood RNA derived from unsorted whole blood. Starting from roughly 540 ng of total RNA, TCR beta cDNA was produced with a primer in the constant region. Three-round nested multiplex PCR performed with slightly modified ARM-PCR produced the TCR beta libraries. The two initial PCR rounds, approximately 10 cycles each, used TRBV1-TRBV30 forward and C-beta reverse primers. TCRdb recomputed calls from the multiplex PCR reads with MiXCR, one row per CDR3 protein. The sample carries roughly 330,000 distinct CDR3 sequences, roughly two thirds recorded once. Sequencing used peripheral blood. These TCRs come from a man aged 40-55 years with primary liver carcinoma and hepatitis B virus infection.

The V gene is TRBV6-6, the J gene TRBJ2-7; D gene unclear. V lost 5 bases to trimming and J lost 7 bases, with 18 bases between them. The CDR3 is 14 amino acids. Per germline, CDR1 MNHNY and CDR2 SVGAGI (reference sequence). The CDR3 sequence is CASSPLGGAREQYF. CDR3 nucleotide sequence: TGTGCCAGCAGTCCCCTGGGCGGCGCCCGGGAGCAGTACTTC.

Concerning this clonotype: It may be a read error: a sequence one base away is much more abundant. The chain carries TRBV10-3 and TRBJ2-2; D gene ambiguous. The CDR3 loop spans 14 amino acids. The germline V gene has CDR1 ENHRY and CDR2 SYGVKD. The CDR3 here is CAISEKYNNGELFF. The CDR3 coding sequence is TGTGCCATCAGTGAGAAGTACAACAACGGGGAGCTGTTTTTT.

The CDR3 DNA reads TGTGCCAGTACGTACTCCTATAATTCACCCCTCCACTTT. Translation gives CASTYSYNSPLHF. The V call is TRBV12-3 or TRBV12-4, the J call TRBJ1-6; D ambiguous. With 9 bases removed from V and 0 bases from J, the gap between germline ends came to 6 bases. CDR3 length: 13 amino acids.

Concerning this clonotype: One junction end disagrees with the germline gene, perhaps due to a read error. The chain is built from TRBV11-3 and TRBJ2-3; D perhaps matches TRBD2 (5 bases). Germline V gives CDR1 SGHNT, CDR2 YENEEA. CDR3 length: 13 amino acids. The CDR3 protein is CTSSFEGTYTQYF. The CDR3 nucleotides read TGTACCAGCAGCTTCGAGGGCACATATACGCAGTATTTT.

To note about this clonotype: At one of its ends the junction is not consistent with the germline gene, which may arise from a read error. DNA of the CDR3: TGTACCAGCAGATTAGACCCCCGTGACGCCAGCCGGAATGGCTACACCTTC. Translating it yields CTSRLDPRDASRNGYTF. The J gene is TRBJ1-2, the V gene TRBV11-2; D not certain. Germline CDR1 is SGHAT and CDR2 is FQNNGV. The CDR3 consists of 17 residues.

Only a few counts were recorded for this clonotype. The chain recombines TRBV25-1 with TRBJ1-1; perhaps TRBD1 as D (5 bases). With 6 bases removed from V and 10 bases from J, the gap between germline ends came to 18 bases. Looked up from germline, CDR1 is MGHDK and CDR2 is SYGVNS. The CDR3 runs 13 residues. CDR3 protein: CASRVGEGTGAFF. The CDR3 DNA is TGTGCCAGCAGGGTTGGAGAGGGGACGGGAGCTTTCTTT.

As concerns this clonotype: This may stem from a read error, because a much larger clone lies one nucleotide away. V usage is TRBV6-1 and J usage is TRBJ2-3, with unresolved D. CDR1 is MNHNS, CDR2 SASEGT, per germline. The CDR3 is 17 amino acids. CDR3 sequence: CAISEWVRTASTDTQYF. CDR3 nucleotides: TGTGCCATCAGTGAATGGGTGAGGACGGCAAGCACAGATACGCAGTATTTT.

As to this clonotype: Mismatch with germline at one junction end may stem from a read error. The DNA for the CDR3 is TGTGCCGGCAGCGGGGGACCGGCTGGGACTCAAGAGACCCAGTACTTC. This codes for CAGSGGPAGTQETQYF. This chain connects TRBV7-9 to TRBJ2-5; TRBD2 matches at 8 bases. The CDR3 is 16 residues long. The germline gives CDR1 SEHNR, CDR2 FQNEAQ (reference sequence).

This chain links TRBV28 with TRBJ1-1, with a tentative D call TRBD1 (5 bases). V was clipped by 4 bases and J by 4 bases, with 16 bases between them. This CDR3 comprises 15 residues. Germline V CDR1 and CDR2: MDHEN, SYDVKM. The CDR3 spells CASSSGGDWSTEAFF. The CDR3 coding sequence is TGTGCCAGCAGTTCCGGAGGGGATTGGAGCACTGAAGCTTTCTTT.

V usage is TRBV11-2 and J usage is TRBJ2-7; D ambiguous. V was trimmed by 7 bases and J by 5 bases, leaving 12 bases between them. This CDR3 has 12 residues. CDR1 SGHAT and CDR2 FQNNGV come from the germline V gene. This chain's CDR3 is CASILDQDEQYF. In nucleotides, the CDR3 is TGTGCCAGCATCTTGGATCAAGACGAGCAGTACTTC.

This clonotype was counted between two and nine times. The rearrangement links TRBV10-3 to TRBJ1-4; 8 bases are a match to TRBD1. With V trimmed by 4 bases and J by 7 bases, 11 bases remained unmatched. The CDR3 contains 16 residues. CDR1 ENHRY and CDR2 SYGVKD come from the germline V gene. The CDR3 DNA reads TGTGCCATCAGTGCCGCCTCGACAGGGGTTGGTGAAAAACTGTTTTTT. Its protein product is CAISAASTGVGEKLFF.

In regard to this clonotype: This may come from a read error, since a much larger clone is one base off. The V call is TRBV6-2 or TRBV6-3, the J call TRBJ1-1, with D possibly being TRBD1 (6 bases). CDR1 is MNHEY, CDR2 SVGEGT, per germline. CDR3 length equals 14 residues. V lost 7 bases and J 6 bases, leaving 18 bases between the germline ends. CDR3 sequence (DNA): TGTGCCAGCAACGGACAGAGAGTAATCGCTGAAGCTTTCTTT. It yields the protein CASNGQRVIAEAFF.

This clonotype was detected only a few times. A much larger clone differs from this one at a single base, so this may be a read error. The CDR3: CDSSEEGFATQYF. The CDR3 bases are TGTGACAGCAGTGAAGAGGGATTTGCGACCCAGTACTTC. The V gene is TRBV6-1, the J gene TRBJ2-5, with D maybe TRBD2 (5 bases). The CDR3 is made up of 13 amino acids. Germline CDR1 and CDR2: MNHNS and SASEGT.

In this sample, this clonotype turned up once. One end of the junction varies from germline; a read error may be responsible. The V gene is TRBV7-9, the J gene TRBJ2-2; no clear D gene. This CDR3 region has 14 residues. In germline, CDR1 is SEHNR, CDR2 FQNEAQ (reference sequence). This chain's CDR3 is CVSSHGTNTGELFF. The CDR3 DNA follows: TGTGTCAGCAGCCACGGAACGAACACCGGGGAGCTGTTTTTT.

As for this clonotype: This may be a read error, as it is one base from a much larger clone. The chain has TRBV6-1 and TRBJ2-3; D unclear. The germline V gene has CDR1 MNHNS and CDR2 SASEGT. The CDR3 spans 11 residues. CDR3 bases: TGTGCCAGCAGTGAAGCGGATACGCTGTATTTT. Translating it yields CASSEADTLYF.

A few counts support this clonotype. The gene calls are TRBV5-1 and TRBJ2-2; maybe TRBD2 (6 bases). With 6 bases removed from V and 2 bases from J, the gap between germline ends came to 8 bases. The CDR3 is 13 amino acids. The germline V gene encodes CDR1 SGHRS and CDR2 YFSETQ. The chain's CDR3 is CASKEGNTGELFF. As DNA, the CDR3 is TGCGCCAGCAAGGAGGGAAACACCGGGGAGCTGTTTTTT.

Comment on this clonotype: As the CDR3 is not closed by the conserved phenylalanine or tryptophan, this likely results from a read error. This sequence joins TRBV11-2 and TRBJ1-2; unclear D gene. Per germline, CDR1 SGHAT and CDR2 FQNNGV. The CDR3 runs to 13 residues. The CDR3: CARSFVVIYGYTS. The CDR3 region has the DNA TGTGCCAGAAGCTTCGTAGTGATCTATGGCTACACCTCC.

A remark on this clonotype: A read error may be the cause here, since a much bigger clone is one base away. The J gene is TRBJ1-2, the V gene TRBV6-5; D uncertain. CDR3 length: 13 amino acids. From germline, CDR1 is MNHEY and CDR2 SVGAGI. CDR3: CTSKAGNNYGYTF. The CDR3 DNA is TGTACCAGCAAGGCGGGGAACAACTATGGCTACACCTTC.

V usage is TRBV28 and J usage is TRBJ2-1; D not certain. This CDR3 contains 14 residues. Germline V gene sequence: CDR1 MDHEN, CDR2 SYDVKM. Trimming left V 8 bases short and J 5 bases short, with 16 bases between. This CDR3 reads CASGSEWADNEQFF. DNA for the CDR3: TGTGCCAGCGGCTCGGAGTGGGCTGACAATGAGCAGTTCTTC.

The chain employs TRBV11-2 and TRBJ1-1; unclear D gene. CDR3 size: 15 residues. CDR1 is SGHAT, CDR2 FQNNGV, per germline. CDR3 protein: CTGSLGPSLTTEAFF. The CDR3 DNA is TGTACCGGCAGCTTAGGTCCGTCCCTGACTACTGAAGCTTTCTTT. The full variable domain, completed using reference TRBV11-2 and TRBJ1-1, is EAGVAQSPRYKIIEKRQSVAFWCNPISGHATLYWYQQILGQGPKLLIQFQNNGVVDDSQLPKDRFSAERLKGVDSTLKIQPAKLEDSAVYLCTGSLGPSLTTEAFFGQGTRLTVV.

This clonotype came up a few times. The rearrangement joins TRBV5-1 to TRBJ2-1; D might be TRBD1 or TRBD2, each matching 5 bases. V was clipped by 0 bases and J by 6 bases, with 13 bases between them. The length of the CDR3 is 15 residues. Germline values: CDR1 SGHRS, CDR2 YFSETQ. CDR3 region: CASSLAGDGLNEQFF. The CDR3 coding sequence is TGCGCCAGCAGCTTGGCCGGGGACGGTCTCAATGAGCAGTTCTTC.

This sequence joins TRBV29-1 and TRBJ1-1; D not resolved. CDR1 and CDR2 from the germline V gene are SQVTM and ANQGSEA. The V end was cut by 5 bases, the J end by 0 bases, with 16 bases between. The length of the CDR3 is 15 residues. CDR3 region: CSVRAGWGMNTEAFF. The CDR3 DNA reads as TGCAGCGTTCGGGCGGGGTGGGGAATGAACACTGAAGCTTTCTTT.

The rearrangement joins TRBV4-1 to TRBJ2-7, with D uncertain. V was shortened by 0 bases and J by 10 bases, with 19 bases between the two germline ends. The CDR3 runs to 15 residues. Germline lookup yields CDR1 MGHRA and CDR2 YSYEKL. The CDR3 sequence is CASSQEPSRASDQYF. For the CDR3, the DNA is TGCGCCAGCAGCCAAGAACCTTCCCGTGCGAGTGATCAGTACTTC.

This clonotype came up many times. This chain joins TRBV10-3 and TRBJ1-1; D is unresolved. The germline CDR1 and CDR2 sequences are ENHRY and SYGVKD. The CDR3 consists of 13 residues. V was shortened by 4 bases and J by 10 bases, with 16 bases between the two germline ends. DNA of the CDR3: TGTGCCATCAGTGGGCGGGCTCATGTCGGAGCTTTCTTT. Translation gives CAISGRAHVGAFF.

This clonotype was seen many times. V usage is TRBV6-1 and J usage is TRBJ2-1; D possibly corresponds to TRBD1 (6 bases). Looked up from germline, CDR1 is MNHNS and CDR2 is SASEGT. Trimming shortened V by 11 bases and J by 1 base, and 15 bases separated the two germline ends. There are 14 residues in the CDR3. CDR3 amino acids: CALQGRGSYNEQFF. DNA for the CDR3: TGTGCCCTACAGGGACGAGGGTCCTACAATGAGCAGTTCTTC.

A note on this clonotype: One end of the junction varies from germline; a read error may be responsible. The chain uses TRBV6-6 and TRBJ2-7; D gene uncertain. Germline CDR1 MNHNY, CDR2 SVGAGI (reference sequence). The CDR3 is 13 residues long. The CDR3, as DNA: TGTACCAGTAGTTCGCATGGGAACTACGAGCAGTACTTC. This translates into CTSSSHGNYEQYF.

V gene TRBV12-3 or TRBV12-4 combines with J gene TRBJ1-1; 10 nucleotides line up with TRBD1. V shed 3 bases, J shed 3 bases, and the junction held 1 base outside the gene matches. The CDR3 totals 14 residues. CDR3 region: CASSLTGGDTEAFF. The DNA for the CDR3 is TGTGCCAGCAGTTTGACAGGGGGCGACACTGAAGCTTTCTTT.

This clonotype was counted many times. This chain uses TRBV24-1 with TRBJ2-2, with D hard to call. This CDR3 contains 12 residues. The V end lost 6 bases, the J end lost 6 bases, and 7 bases lay between the germline ends. Germline V lookup: CDR1 KGHDR, CDR2 SFDVKD. CDR3 DNA: TGTGCCACCAGTTTATCTCCCGGGGAGCTGTTTTTT. It translates to CATSLSPGELFF.

About this clonotype itself: Here the CDR3 omits its conserved ending phenylalanine or tryptophan, so a read error is the likely source. It is unclear where the CDR3 begins or ends on the DNA, so no DNA is shown, and the CDR3 is as TCRdb lists it. The chain has TRBV11-2 and TRBJ2-1; the table names TRBD1, a call not compared with the DNA. The CDR3 spans 14 residues, counting both ends. The germline V gene has CDR1 SGHAT and CDR2 FQNNGV. The CDR3 sequence: CASSLLRQGNEHFL.

This clonotype was counted many times. The chain carries TRBV28 and TRBJ2-1; unclear D gene. V lost 4 bases to trimming and J lost 4 bases, with 20 bases between them. The CDR3 covers 17 residues. Germline lookup yields CDR1 MDHEN and CDR2 SYDVKM. This CDR3 reads CASSSPLGRRTYNEQFF. The DNA for the CDR3 is TGTGCCAGCAGTTCACCACTGGGTCGCCGTACATACAATGAGCAGTTCTTC.

As to this clonotype: The junction and the germline gene differ at one end; a read error may be behind it. The chain employs TRBV11-2 and TRBJ2-3; D uncertain. The CDR3 spans 15 residues. Germline V gene sequence: CDR1 SGHAT, CDR2 FQNNGV. The CDR3 sequence is CASSLTGRVTDMQYF. CDR3 coding DNA: TGTGCCAGCAGCTTAACCGGTAGGGTTACAGATATGCAGTATTTT.